This T cell receptor beta chain was sequenced for a study of CD8 T cells in ankylosing spondylitis. This clonotype appeared a few times. The CDR3 has 14 residues. Germline assignment: CDR1 SGHKS and CDR2 YYEKEE (reference sequence). Trimming cost V 4 bases and J 6 bases, with 17 bases left between them. The TCR beta libraries were generated through quantitative 5'-RACE incorporating molecular barcodes. TCRdb analysed the 5' RACE reads with MiXCR anew, one entry per CDR3 protein. The sample lists roughly 230,000 distinct CDR3 sequences; about a sixth were seen once. This sequence joins TRBV5-5 and TRBJ2-7; tentatively, D is TRBD2 (5 bases). Sample: blood, either unsorted or a sorted T cell fraction (not recorded which). The receptor was derived from a male donor with ankylosing spondylitis or in good health (not recorded which). This CDR3 is CASSPLGSNFEQYF. In nucleotides, the CDR3 is TGTGCCAGCAGCCCTTTAGGGAGCAACTTCGAGCAGTACTTC.